This entry lists 17 T cell receptor beta chains sequenced from one sample in a study of cytomegalovirus exposure and HLA in healthy donors. Both 60 Vbeta primers and 13 Jbeta primers went into the PCR. This table comes from immunoSEQ multiplex PCR, and its TCRdb copy is limited to in-frame clones, with some not included. The sample lists 100,000 to 150,000 clones, roughly 82% occurring once. Sequencing was carried out using PBMCs. The receptors come from a man aged 45-65 years in good health and CMV-seronegative.

This clone was seen only a few times. Other nucleotide sequences from this sample produce the same CDR3. V usage is TRBV29-1 and J usage is TRBJ1-1; perhaps TRBD1 as D (5 bases). V was clipped by 2 bases and J by 1 base, with 8 bases between them. CDR3 size: 13 residues. The germline V gene has CDR1 SQVTM and CDR2 ANQGSEA. In DNA form, the CDR3 reads TGCAGCGTTGAACGGCAGGGGAACACTGAAGCTTTCTTT. This codes for CSVERQGNTEAFF.

The gene calls are TRBV27 and TRBJ2-2; perhaps TRBD2 as D (5 bases). V was trimmed by 1 base and J by 8 bases, leaving 11 bases between them. Germline lookup yields CDR1 MNHEY and CDR2 SMNVEV (reference sequence). This CDR3 spans 14 amino acids. The CDR3 loop reads CASSLLLGGGELFF. DNA for the CDR3: TGTGCCAGCAGTTTATTACTAGGAGGAGGGGAGCTGTTTTTT.

This chain connects TRBV29-1 to TRBJ2-3; 7 positions agree with TRBD1. The length of the CDR3 is 14 residues. J lost 1 base, V lost 6 bases, and 7 bases had no gene match. CDR1 is SQVTM and CDR2 is ANQGSEA in the germline V gene. The CDR3 spells CSVTGFFGTDTQYF. CDR3 in DNA: TGCAGCGTGACAGGGTTCTTTGGCACAGATACGCAGTATTTT.

The chain combines TRBV7-9 with TRBJ2-3, with 10 bases that match TRBD1. This CDR3 has 16 residues. V was pared by 5 bases and J by 4 bases, with 9 bases of the junction left unmatched. Looked up from germline, CDR1 is SEHNR and CDR2 is FQNEAQ (reference sequence). The DNA for the CDR3 is TGTGCCAGCAGCGTCACCGGGACAGGGGACCCAGATACGCAGTATTTT. It specifies CASSVTGTGDPDTQYF.

This clone was counted between two and nine times. This rearrangement joins TRBV6-5 to TRBJ2-1; 8 bases fit TRBD2. The CDR3 is 16 amino acids. The germline V gene encodes CDR1 MNHEY and CDR2 SVGAGI. With 0 bases clipped from V and 6 bases from J, the junction kept 7 bases outside the gene matches. The CDR3 here is CASSYSMAGGANEQFF. CDR3 nucleotides: TGTGCCAGCAGTTACTCGATGGCCGGGGGGGCCAATGAGCAGTTCTTC.

The gene calls are TRBV10-3 and TRBJ2-2; 11 bases are a match to TRBD2. V gave up 3 bases and J gave up 4 bases; unmatched junction bases: 4. The CDR3 length is 16 residues. CDR1 ENHRY and CDR2 SYGVKD come from the germline V gene. The CDR3 is CAISELAGEITGELFF. Written as DNA, the CDR3 is TGTGCCATCAGTGAACTAGCGGGGGAGATCACCGGGGAGCTGTTTTTT.

This clone was picked up one time. The chain recombines TRBV19 with TRBJ2-1, with D possibly matching TRBD1 (6 bases). Germline-derived CDR1 and CDR2 are LNHDA and SQIVND (reference sequence). Deletions cut 5 bases from V and 9 bases from J, with 14 bases between. The CDR3 totals 13 residues. In DNA, the CDR3 is TGTGCCAGTAGTTGGGAGAGGGGGTCTGAGCAGTTCTTC. This encodes CASSWERGSEQFF.

This clone was detected a few times. This chain links TRBV19 with TRBJ1-1, with a weak D call TRBD1 (5 bases). Trimming took 1 base from V and 2 from J, leaving 11 bases between them. Germline lookup yields CDR1 LNHDA and CDR2 SQIVND (reference sequence). The CDR3 has 15 residues. CDR3 sequence: CASSIGLGLNTEAFF. In DNA, the CDR3 is TGTGCCAGTAGTATAGGTCTGGGGCTAAACACTGAAGCTTTCTTT.

The CDR3 nucleotides read TGCAGCGCCGGACAGGACTATGGCTACACCTTC. Protein product: CSAGQDYGYTF. The V gene is TRBV29-1, the J gene TRBJ1-2; 7 bases map to TRBD1. The CDR3 spans 11 residues. Germline CDR1 and CDR2: SQVTM and ANQGSEA. The V and J ends lost 7 bases and 3 bases, in that order; junction bases with no gene match: 2.

V is TRBV11-3 and J is TRBJ1-1; 7 bases are shared with TRBD1. CDR3 size: 16 residues. The junction had 10 bases not matched to a gene; V was cut back by 6 bases and J by 0 bases. Germline CDR1 reads SGHNT; CDR2 reads YENEEA. CDR3 nucleotides: TGTGCCAGCAGGGCACCGGGACAGAACATGAACACTGAAGCTTTCTTT. Protein: CASRAPGQNMNTEAFF.

The genes are TRBV5-1 and TRBJ2-3; 8 nucleotides agree with TRBD2. The germline V gene encodes CDR1 SGHRS and CDR2 YFSETQ. V trimming: 3 bases; J trimming: 1 base; junction bases outside the gene matches: 4. There are 15 residues in the CDR3. The CDR3 bases are TGCGCCAGCAGCTCGCGGGGGGTGGGCACAGATACGCAGTATTTT. Amino acids: CASSSRGVGTDTQYF.

This chain joins TRBV28 and TRBJ1-6; 9 bases line up with TRBD1. CDR3 length: 18 amino acids. Germline CDR1 reads MDHEN; CDR2 reads SYDVKM. V trimming: 6 bases; J trimming: 4 bases; junction bases outside the gene matches: 13. The CDR3 coding sequence is TGTGCCAGCAGCCAGACCGGGACAGGGTTTGCGTATAATTCACCCCTCCACTTT. It translates to CASSQTGTGFAYNSPLHF.

The V call is TRBV6-1, the J call TRBJ1-5, with TRBD1 matching over 9 bases. This CDR3 region has 14 residues. V lost 5 bases, J lost 5 bases, and 4 bases stayed unmatched. Germline CDR1 and CDR2: MNHNS and SASEGT. CDR3 region: CASSPGTGYQPQHF. As DNA, the CDR3 is TGTGCCAGCAGTCCCGGGACAGGGTATCAGCCCCAGCATTTT.

This clone was recorded only once. This chain links TRBV19 with TRBJ2-1, with 9 bases matching TRBD2. J gave up 0 bases and V 7 bases, and 4 bases lay outside the gene matches. Germline lookup yields CDR1 LNHDA and CDR2 SQIVND (reference sequence). The CDR3 has 15 amino acids. CDR3 coding DNA: TGTGCCAGTACTAGCGGGGTTAGCTCCTACAATGAGCAGTTCTTC. This codes for CASTSGVSSYNEQFF.

The V gene is TRBV10-3, the J gene TRBJ2-3; 8 nucleotides agree with TRBD2. J lost 2 bases, V lost 5 bases, and 6 bases had no gene match. There are 15 residues in the CDR3. The germline V gene has CDR1 ENHRY and CDR2 SYGVKD. The CDR3 region is CAISPGGPATDTQYF. CDR3 sequence (DNA): TGTGCCATCAGTCCGGGGGGGCCTGCCACAGATACGCAGTATTTT.

The CDR3 loop is CASSPGLAGTLDTQYF. The CDR3 coding sequence is TGTGCCAGCAGTCCGGGACTAGCGGGGACTTTAGATACGCAGTATTTT. This chain uses TRBV6-4 with TRBJ2-3; TRBD2 matches 13 bases. The CDR3 runs to 16 residues. CDR1 MRHNA and CDR2 SNTAGT come from the germline V gene. J was trimmed by 5 bases and V by 5 bases; bases with no gene match: 7.

CDR3 coding DNA: TGTGCCAGCAGTGGGGGACTAGCGGGGGGGCAGTTCTTC. It specifies CASSGGLAGGQFF. The chain is built from TRBV6-1 and TRBJ2-1; 15 nucleotides match TRBD2. V lost 4 bases and J lost 12; bases outside the gene matches: 1. The CDR3 sequence is 13 residues long. The germline CDR1 and CDR2 sequences are MNHNS and SASEGT.